Listed here are 23 T cell receptor beta chains from one sample, sequenced in a study of tumor-infiltrating lymphocytes in oesophageal squamous cell carcinoma. A single record per CDR3 protein comes from TCRdb applying MiXCR to the PCR reads. The sample records 9,500 to 15,000 distinct CDR3 sequences, about 55% being singletons. Sequenced sample: esophageal tumor tissue. Receptors originate from a female donor with esophageal squamous cell carcinoma.

With respect to this clonotype: No conserved phenylalanine or tryptophan ends this CDR3, so it is likely a read error. The DNA is left out, because the CDR3 cannot be placed on it with certainty; the CDR3 is given as TCRdb lists it. This chain uses TRBV7-9 with TRBJ2-1; no check of the table's D call, TRBD2, against the DNA was made. Germline-derived CDR1 and CDR2 are SEHNR and FQNEAQ (reference sequence). From its first to its last residue, the CDR3 has 19 amino acids. CDR3 region: CASSLAGTSGFQYEQYFGN.

This clonotype was detected a few times. This rearrangement joins TRBV28 to TRBJ1-2; 7 bases fit TRBD1. The trim removed 6 bases at V and 4 bases at J, leaving 8 bases unmatched. The CDR3 runs to 14 residues. Germline lookup yields CDR1 MDHEN and CDR2 SYDVKM. CDR3 in amino acids: CASRPDRVGYGYTF. The CDR3 nucleotides read TGTGCCAGCAGACCAGACAGGGTAGGCTATGGCTACACCTTC.

The CDR3: CASSLVGWRSSYEQYF. The CDR3 bases are TGTGCCAGCAGCTTAGTAGGTTGGCGGAGCTCCTACGAGCAGTACTTC. The rearrangement uses TRBV7-9 and TRBJ2-5; D remains ambiguous. The J call may not be correct, given that the DNA end is closer to TRBJ2-7. Germline lookup yields CDR1 SEHNR and CDR2 FQNEAQ (reference sequence). The length of the CDR3 is 16 residues.

This clonotype occurred once. This chain joins TRBV6-2 or TRBV6-3 and TRBJ2-7; TRBD2 might be the D (6 bases). In germline, CDR1 is MNHEY, CDR2 SVGEGT. CDR3 length: 13 residues. Trimming removed 5 bases from V and 2 bases from J, with 10 bases in between. CDR3 region: CASSPGGTYEQYF. In DNA, the CDR3 is TGTGCCAGCAGTCCCGGGGGTACCTACGAGCAGTACTTC.

The CDR3 sequence is CASSLTWLAGYNEQYF. The CDR3 bases are TGTGCCAGCAGCTTAACGTGGCTAGCGGGCTACAATGAGCAGTACTTC. V gene TRBV7-3 combines with J gene TRBJ2-7; TRBD2 matches at 8 bases. This CDR3 spans 16 amino acids. V was pared by 0 bases and J by 7 bases, with 11 bases of the junction left unmatched. Germline CDR1 is SGHTA and CDR2 is FQGTGA.

The genes are TRBV6-6 and TRBJ1-5; D uncertain. V lost 7 bases to trimming and J lost 3 bases, with 13 bases between them. The CDR3 runs to 14 residues. CDR1 is MNHNY, CDR2 SVGAGI, per germline (reference sequence). This CDR3 is CASIVGLYNQPQHF. CDR3 bases: TGTGCCAGCATAGTCGGGCTTTACAATCAGCCCCAGCATTTT.

J is TRBJ2-3 and V is TRBV10-3; D not resolved. With the DNA end fitting TRBJ2-1 better, the J assignment may be wrong. The V gene's germline CDR1 is ENHRY and CDR2 SYGVKD. This CDR3 spans 14 amino acids. CDR3 protein: CAISEAGTYNEQFF. CDR3 sequence (DNA): TGTGCCATCAGTGAGGCAGGTACCTACAATGAGCAGTTCTTC.

The V gene is TRBV28, the J gene TRBJ1-2; D is perhaps TRBD1 (6 bases). The length of the CDR3 is 13 residues. The V end lost 5 bases, the J end lost 2 bases, and 9 bases lay between the germline ends. Germline lookup yields CDR1 MDHEN and CDR2 SYDVKM. The CDR3 DNA reads TGTGCCAGCAGTCGCGGACAGAACTATGGCTACACCTTC. It is translated as CASSRGQNYGYTF.

In this sample, this clonotype turned up many times. The V gene is TRBV7-9, the J gene TRBJ2-5, with unresolved D. The germline gives CDR1 SEHNR, CDR2 FQNEAQ (reference sequence). Deletions cut 3 bases from V and 1 base from J, with 6 bases between. This CDR3 is 13 amino acids long. CDR3 sequence (DNA): TGTGCCAGCAGCTTCGGGCTCCAAGAGACCCAGTACTTC. The encoded protein is CASSFGLQETQYF.

The chain joins TRBV11-1 to TRBJ1-1; D gene ambiguous. The V end lost 2 bases, the J end lost 4 bases, and 8 bases lay between the germline ends. The CDR3 length is 13 residues. Germline lookup yields CDR1 SGHAT and CDR2 FQDESV (reference sequence). CDR3 loop: CASSLLEITEAFF. The DNA of the CDR3 is TGTGCCAGCAGCTTACTAGAGATCACTGAAGCTTTCTTT.

This chain connects TRBV7-9 to TRBJ2-3; D possibly corresponds to TRBD1 (5 bases). The V gene's germline CDR1 is SEHNR and CDR2 FQNEAQ (reference sequence). V lost 0 bases and J 1 base, leaving 5 bases between the germline ends. The CDR3 length is 14 residues. CDR3 bases: TGTGCCAGCAGCTTAGCACAGGGCACAGATACGCAGTATTTT. Translation: CASSLAQGTDTQYF. The entire variable domain, with the rest obtained from reference TRBV7-9 and TRBJ2-3, is as follows: DTGVSQNPRHKITKRGQNVTFRCDPISEHNRLYWYRQTLGQGPEFLTYFQNEAQLEKSRLLSDRFSAERPKGSFSTLEIQRTEQGDSAMYLCASSLAQGTDTQYFGPGTRLTVL.

This clonotype was seen more than once but under ten times. The chain couples TRBV21-1 to TRBJ2-7; the table's D gene call, TRBD1, was not cross checked with the DNA. TRBV21-1 is annotated as a pseudogene. This CDR3 has 18 residues. The CDR3 sequence is CASSKEGYRVGKPYEQYF. CDR3 bases: TGTGCCAGCAGCAAAGAAGGGTATCGAGTCGGGAAACCCTACGAGCAGTACTTC.

The genes are TRBV12-3 or TRBV12-4 and TRBJ2-7; no definite D call. TRBJ2-1 explains the end of the DNA better; the J call may be wrong. The CDR3 has 13 residues. CDR3 nucleotides: TGTGCCAGCACTCCTGGGCTCCTCAATGAGCAGTTCTTC. Amino acid sequence: CASTPGLLNEQFF.

The chain carries TRBV7-6 and TRBJ2-6; no firm D call. The assigned J gene may be wrong: the sequence end matches TRBJ2-5 better. The germline V gene encodes CDR1 SGHVS and CDR2 FNYEAQ. The CDR3 loop spans 12 amino acids. The CDR3 sequence: CASSFSRETQYF. The CDR3 coding sequence is TGTGCCAGCAGCTTTAGCCGGGAGACCCAGTACTTC.

This chain joins TRBV7-6 and TRBJ2-5; 7 positions match TRBD1. The CDR3 has 12 residues. The germline gives CDR1 SGHVS, CDR2 FNYEAQ. This chain's CDR3 is CATGDRQETQYF. The CDR3 DNA follows: TGTGCTACCGGGGACAGACAAGAGACCCAGTACTTC.

Ten or more counts support this clonotype. This chain joins TRBV4-2 and TRBJ2-5; 12 bases agree with TRBD2. Germline CDR1 and CDR2: LGHNA and YNFKEQ. The V and J ends lost 0 bases and 11 bases, in that order; junction bases with no gene match: 10. The CDR3 sequence is 16 residues long. The DNA for the CDR3 is TGTGCCAGCAGCCAAGATCCAACTAGCGGGAGGTCGGAGCAGTACTTC. As protein: CASSQDPTSGRSEQYF.

V usage is TRBV7-2 and J usage is TRBJ2-7, with 9 bases lining up with TRBD2. The J call may be incorrect, as the DNA end agrees better with TRBJ2-1. Germline CDR1 SGHTA, CDR2 FQGNSA. This CDR3 has 17 amino acids. The CDR3 reads CASSLNPQAGGSNEQFF. The CDR3, as DNA: TGTGCCAGCAGCTTAAATCCCCAAGCGGGGGGTTCCAATGAGCAGTTCTTC.

This clonotype is medium-sized in the sample. The V gene is TRBV7-3, the J gene TRBJ2-3; 7 positions match TRBD1. CDR1 and CDR2 (germline): SGHTA, FQGTGA. This CDR3 region has 15 residues. Trimming at V came to 4 bases and at J to 0 bases, leaving 4 bases not matched to a gene. The CDR3 nucleotides are TGTGCCAGCAGCTACGACAGGGAGAGCACAGATACGCAGTATTTT. Translating gives CASSYDRESTDTQYF.

This clonotype showed up many times. The DNA of the CDR3 is TGTGCCAGCAGCTTGTTGGCAGGGGTTAACTATGGCTACACCTTC. Its protein is CASSLLAGVNYGYTF. The chain couples TRBV5-8 to TRBJ1-2, with D perhaps TRBD1 (6 bases). Germline CDR1 SGHTS, CDR2 YDEGEE. The CDR3 sequence is 15 residues long. V was trimmed by 1 base and J by 1 base, leaving 11 bases between them.

This clonotype showed up just a few times. The limits of the CDR3 on the DNA are not certain, so only TCRdb's listed CDR3 is given. The chain has TRBV19 and TRBJ2-6; the DNA was not used to check the table's D call, TRBD1. Germline CDR1 reads LNHDA; CDR2 reads SQIVND (reference sequence). The CDR3 extends over 17 residues, inclusive of both ends. CDR3 sequence reads: CASSHTGGWGGWLHLRF.

The table lists this clonotype with many counts. The rearrangement uses TRBV10-1 and TRBJ2-5; either TRBD1 or TRBD2 may supply D (7 bases each). CDR1 WNHNN and CDR2 SYGVQD come from the germline V gene (reference sequence). CDR3 length: 12 residues. The V gene lost 10 bases and the J gene lost 5 bases, with 14 bases spanning the gap. This CDR3 reads CAIRGGWETQYF. The CDR3 region has the DNA TGCGCCATCAGGGGGGGGTGGGAGACCCAGTACTTC.

V usage is TRBV7-3 and J usage is TRBJ2-4, with D unresolved. Gene TRBJ2-1 matches the end of the DNA better, so the J call may be wrong. The CDR3 sequence is 14 residues long. In germline, CDR1 is SGHTA, CDR2 FQGTGA. The CDR3 DNA sequence: TGTGCCAGCAGCTTATACAGAGCACACAATGAGCAGTTCTTC. Its translation: CASSLYRAHNEQFF.

Concerning this clonotype itself: A read error may be the cause here, since a much bigger clone is one base away. The V gene is TRBV5-1, the J gene TRBJ2-1; TRBD2 matches at 10 bases. With the DNA end fitting TRBJ2-7 better, the J assignment may be wrong. CDR1 and CDR2 from the germline V gene are SGHRS and YFSETQ. This CDR3 contains 16 residues. CDR3 residues: CASSTYPLAGDYEQYF. Here the CDR3 DNA reads TGCGCCAGCAGCACCTACCCCCTAGCGGGAGACTACGAGCAGTACTTC.